This is a list of T cell receptor beta chains from one sample in a study of T cell repertoires in cytomegalovirus infection. TCRdb independently ran MiXCR on the reads; one entry per CDR3 protein. Of some 150,000 distinct CDR3 sequences in the sample, under 8% were seen once. Material for sequencing was PBMCs. Every receptor here comes from a human donor in good health (CMV status not recorded). Some clones in this sample may be carry-over from other donors' samples. CDR3s include the opening cysteine and the closing phenylalanine or tryptophan. Each record gives: clone size, D gene, V gene, J gene, CDR3 protein, CDR3 DNA. The D gene is left open where the match is weak. The size entry is marked missing in some rows and otherwise reads once, few, many or a size class.

clone size: few; D gene: TRBD1; V gene: TRBV25-1; J gene: TRBJ1-2; CDR3 protein: CASSDPGQGHGYTF; CDR3 DNA: TGTGCCAGCAGTGACCCCGGACAGGGACATGGCTACACCTTC
clone size: few; D gene: -; V gene: TRBV28; J gene: TRBJ2-3; CDR3 protein: CASDSPTDTQYF; CDR3 DNA: TGTGCCAGCGACTCCCCCACAGATACGCAGTATTTT
clone size: -; D gene: TRBD2; V gene: TRBV3-1; J gene: TRBJ2-7; CDR3 protein: CASSQGLAGSYEQYF; CDR3 DNA: TGTGCCAGCAGCCAGGGACTAGCGGGATCCTACGAGCAGTACTTC
clone size: many; D gene: -; V gene: TRBV12-3/TRBV12-4; J gene: TRBJ1-2; CDR3 protein: CASSLDPGVEGYTF; CDR3 DNA: TGTGCCAGCAGTTTAGATCCAGGGGTAGAAGGCTACACCTTC
clone size: many; D gene: TRBD2; V gene: TRBV28; J gene: TRBJ2-3; CDR3 protein: CASRSLAGASTDTQYF; CDR3 DNA: TGTGCCAGCAGATCTCTAGCGGGGGCTAGCACAGATACGCAGTATTTT
clone size: few; D gene: -; V gene: TRBV19; J gene: TRBJ1-2; CDR3 protein: CASRRVLGYGYTF; CDR3 DNA: TGTGCCAGTCGCCGGGTCCTGGGTTATGGCTACACCTTC
clone size: -; D gene: -; V gene: TRBV19; J gene: TRBJ1-6; CDR3 protein: CASNPAGYSPLHF; CDR3 DNA: TGTGCCAGTAATCCCGCGGGGTATTCACCCCTCCACTTT
clone size: many; D gene: -; V gene: TRBV20-1; J gene: TRBJ2-7; CDR3 protein: CSASDPDAGAYEQYF; CDR3 DNA: TGCAGTGCTAGTGACCCGGATGCAGGGGCCTACGAGCAGTACTTC
clone size: -; D gene: -; V gene: TRBV12-3/TRBV12-4; J gene: TRBJ2-1; CDR3 protein: CATSRGPLEQFF; CDR3 DNA: TGTGCCACTTCCCGAGGGCCCTTGGAGCAGTTCTTC
clone size: many; D gene: -; V gene: TRBV12-3/TRBV12-4; J gene: TRBJ2-7; CDR3 protein: CASSYHPYEQYF; CDR3 DNA: TGTGCCAGCAGTTATCATCCCTACGAGCAGTACTTC
clone size: -; D gene: TRBD1; V gene: TRBV20-1; J gene: TRBJ2-1; CDR3 protein: CSAPMLGQGSYNEQFF; CDR3 DNA: TGCAGTGCTCCAATGCTCGGACAGGGGTCCTACAATGAGCAGTTCTTC
clone size: many; D gene: -; V gene: TRBV25-1; J gene: TRBJ2-5; CDR3 protein: CASSELGTGTETQYF; CDR3 DNA: TGTGCCAGCAGTGAACTAGGGACGGGGACGGAGACCCAGTACTTC
clone size: -; D gene: TRBD2; V gene: TRBV7-9; J gene: TRBJ2-2; CDR3 protein: CASSYLPLAGGLTGELFF; CDR3 DNA: TGTGCCAGCAGCTACCTGCCACTAGCGGGGGGTCTCACCGGGGAGCTGTTTTTT
clone size: many; D gene: -; V gene: TRBV11-2; J gene: TRBJ1-2; CDR3 protein: CASSLPGHGSRYGYTF; CDR3 DNA: TGTGCCAGCAGCTTACCGGGACACGGGTCTCGCTATGGCTACACCTTC
clone size: many; D gene: -; V gene: TRBV12-5; J gene: TRBJ2-7; CDR3 protein: CASGLVSGPPQSYEQYF; CDR3 DNA: TGTGCTAGTGGTTTGGTATCTGGACCCCCTCAGTCCTACGAGCAGTACTTC
clone size: many; D gene: -; V gene: TRBV11-2; J gene: TRBJ2-1; CDR3 protein: CASSLGRANEQFF; CDR3 DNA: TGTGCCAGCAGCTTAGGTCGGGCCAATGAGCAGTTCTTC
clone size: -; D gene: TRBD2; V gene: TRBV2; J gene: TRBJ2-3; CDR3 protein: CASSLIRTSGGTDTQYF; CDR3 DNA: TGTGCCAGCAGTTTAATTAGGACTAGCGGGGGGACAGATACGCAGTATTTT
clone size: -; D gene: -; V gene: TRBV7-6; J gene: TRBJ1-1; CDR3 protein: CASSLGFTPAFF; CDR3 DNA: TGTGCCAGCAGCTTAGGGTTTACGCCAGCTTTCTTT
clone size: many; D gene: -; V gene: TRBV11-2; J gene: TRBJ2-1; CDR3 protein: CASHSVQSLPNEQFF; CDR3 DNA: TGTGCCAGCCACTCCGTACAGAGTCTTCCGAATGAGCAGTTCTTC
clone size: -; D gene: -; V gene: TRBV19; J gene: TRBJ1-2; CDR3 protein: CASRASGDYGYTF; CDR3 DNA: TGTGCCAGTAGGGCGTCGGGGGACTATGGCTACACCTTC
clone size: few; D gene: TRBD1; V gene: TRBV20-1; J gene: TRBJ2-7; CDR3 protein: CSARAGTGGSYEQYF; CDR3 DNA: TGCAGTGCTAGAGCCGGGACAGGGGGTTCCTACGAGCAGTACTTC
clone size: many; D gene: TRBD1; V gene: TRBV12-3/TRBV12-4; J gene: TRBJ1-1; CDR3 protein: CASTWGTGRNTEAFF; CDR3 DNA: TGTGCCAGCACCTGGGGGACAGGGAGGAACACTGAAGCTTTCTTT
clone size: many; D gene: TRBD1; V gene: TRBV7-2; J gene: TRBJ1-1; CDR3 protein: CASSLRAGGNTEAFF; CDR3 DNA: TGTGCCAGCAGCTTAAGGGCAGGGGGCAACACTGAAGCTTTCTTT
clone size: many; D gene: -; V gene: TRBV7-2; J gene: TRBJ1-3; CDR3 protein: CASSLVSTVSGNTIYF; CDR3 DNA: TGTGCCAGCAGCTTAGTTTCTACGGTATCTGGAAACACCATATATTTT
clone size: many; D gene: TRBD2; V gene: TRBV6-4; J gene: TRBJ2-1; CDR3 protein: CASSEKAGTSHEQFF; CDR3 DNA: TGTGCCAGCAGTGAGAAAGCCGGGACTAGCCATGAGCAGTTCTTC
clone size: many; D gene: TRBD2; V gene: TRBV7-8; J gene: TRBJ2-5; CDR3 protein: CASSLSGLGLGTQYF; CDR3 DNA: TGTGCCAGCAGCTTATCGGGACTAGGGCTCGGGACCCAGTACTTC
clone size: many; D gene: -; V gene: TRBV7-9; J gene: TRBJ1-1; CDR3 protein: CASSSPHRNTEAFF; CDR3 DNA: TGTGCCAGCAGCTCACCCCACAGGAACACTGAAGCTTTCTTT
clone size: many; D gene: TRBD1; V gene: TRBV12-3/TRBV12-4; J gene: TRBJ2-7; CDR3 protein: CASAFHSGTGTYEQYF; CDR3 DNA: TGTGCCAGCGCCTTTCATTCCGGGACAGGGACCTACGAGCAGTACTTC
clone size: -; D gene: -; V gene: TRBV7-9; J gene: TRBJ2-3; CDR3 protein: CASSLTSTLPTDTQYF; CDR3 DNA: TGTGCCAGCAGCTTAACCTCAACGCTCCCCACAGATACGCAGTATTTT
clone size: -; D gene: TRBD2; V gene: TRBV11-2; J gene: TRBJ2-5; CDR3 protein: CASSPRGTSGGILQETQYF; CDR3 DNA: TGTGCCAGCAGCCCTCGCGGGACTAGCGGGGGGATCCTCCAAGAGACCCAGTACTTC
clone size: -; D gene: -; V gene: TRBV7-8; J gene: TRBJ1-3; CDR3 protein: CASSLVQLSGNTIYF; CDR3 DNA: TGTGCCAGCAGCTTAGTGCAGCTCTCTGGAAACACCATATATTTT
clone size: few; D gene: -; V gene: TRBV7-2; J gene: TRBJ1-5; CDR3 protein: CASSLIQGEPQHF; CDR3 DNA: TGTGCCAGCAGCTTAATACAGGGAGAGCCCCAGCATTTT
clone size: -; D gene: -; V gene: TRBV29-1; J gene: TRBJ1-2; CDR3 protein: CSVEEPGRRGYGYTF; CDR3 DNA: TGCAGCGTTGAAGAGCCAGGGCGACGAGGCTATGGCTACACCTTC
clone size: few; D gene: -; V gene: TRBV20-1; J gene: TRBJ1-1; CDR3 protein: CSAIKGIRNTEAFF; CDR3 DNA: TGCAGTGCTATTAAGGGTATCAGGAACACTGAAGCTTTCTTT
clone size: many; D gene: -; V gene: TRBV20-1; J gene: TRBJ2-3; CDR3 protein: CSEQATSTDTQYF; CDR3 DNA: TGCAGTGAGCAAGCCACCTCCACAGATACGCAGTATTTT
clone size: -; D gene: TRBD1; V gene: TRBV5-3; J gene: TRBJ1-3; CDR3 protein: CASSLGQGGNTIYF; CDR3 DNA: TGTGCCAGCAGCTTGGGACAGGGTGGAAACACCATATATTTT
clone size: many; D gene: -; V gene: TRBV7-9; J gene: TRBJ2-1; CDR3 protein: CASTQLMAYNEQFF; CDR3 DNA: TGTGCCAGCACGCAACTCATGGCGTACAATGAGCAGTTCTTC
clone size: many; D gene: -; V gene: TRBV18; J gene: TRBJ1-1; CDR3 protein: CASSVEPGTTEAFF; CDR3 DNA: TGTGCCAGCTCAGTGGAACCCGGGACAACTGAAGCTTTCTTT
clone size: few; D gene: TRBD1; V gene: TRBV28; J gene: TRBJ1-5; CDR3 protein: CASSTSRLGTDQPQHF; CDR3 DNA: TGTGCCAGCAGCACCTCACGCCTCGGGACAGATCAGCCCCAGCATTTT
clone size: many; D gene: TRBD1; V gene: TRBV12-3/TRBV12-4; J gene: TRBJ1-5; CDR3 protein: CASSEGQGNQPQHF; CDR3 DNA: TGTGCCAGCAGCGAGGGACAGGGCAATCAGCCCCAGCATTTT
clone size: many; D gene: -; V gene: TRBV7-6; J gene: TRBJ1-4; CDR3 protein: CASSLETAFNEKLFF; CDR3 DNA: TGTGCCAGCAGCTTAGAGACAGCCTTTAATGAAAAACTGTTTTTT
clone size: many; D gene: -; V gene: TRBV6-2/TRBV6-3; J gene: TRBJ2-6; CDR3 protein: CASNSNAGANVLTF; CDR3 DNA: TGTGCCAGCAATTCTAACGCTGGGGCCAACGTCCTGACTTTC
clone size: many; D gene: TRBD1; V gene: TRBV19; J gene: TRBJ1-2; CDR3 protein: CASSARTGDGYTF; CDR3 DNA: TGTGCCAGTAGTGCCCGGACAGGGGACGGCTACACCTTC
clone size: many; D gene: TRBD1; V gene: TRBV20-1; J gene: TRBJ2-4; CDR3 protein: CSARVGTVEGVQYF; CDR3 DNA: TGCAGTGCCCGAGTCGGGACAGTTGAAGGGGTTCAGTACTTC
clone size: many; D gene: -; V gene: TRBV5-4; J gene: TRBJ2-1; CDR3 protein: CASSLTQVGYNEQFF; CDR3 DNA: TGTGCCAGCAGCTTGACCCAGGTCGGCTACAATGAGCAGTTCTTC
clone size: -; D gene: -; V gene: TRBV4-2; J gene: TRBJ1-2; CDR3 protein: CASSQDLRQSDGYTF; CDR3 DNA: TGTGCCAGCAGCCAAGATTTACGACAGAGCGATGGCTACACCTTC
clone size: many; D gene: -; V gene: TRBV6-2/TRBV6-3; J gene: TRBJ2-7; CDR3 protein: CASSYGGRPAYEQYF; CDR3 DNA: TGTGCCAGCAGTTATGGAGGGAGACCAGCCTACGAGCAGTACTTC
clone size: many; D gene: -; V gene: TRBV7-9; J gene: TRBJ1-5; CDR3 protein: CASSGEGAYQPQHF; CDR3 DNA: TGTGCCAGCAGCGGGGAAGGGGCATATCAGCCCCAGCATTTT
clone size: many; D gene: -; V gene: TRBV2; J gene: TRBJ2-1; CDR3 protein: CASSEAVDSSYNEQFF; CDR3 DNA: TGTGCCAGCAGTGAAGCGGTGGATAGCTCCTACAATGAGCAGTTCTTC
clone size: many; D gene: -; V gene: TRBV7-2; J gene: TRBJ2-3; CDR3 protein: CASSLAGGPTDTQYF; CDR3 DNA: TGTGCCAGCAGCTTAGCGGGGGGACCCACAGATACGCAGTATTTT
clone size: many; D gene: -; V gene: TRBV14; J gene: TRBJ1-4; CDR3 protein: CASSQDPGFTNEKLFF; CDR3 DNA: TGTGCCAGCAGCCAAGATCCGGGATTTACAAATGAAAAACTGTTTTTT
clone size: many; D gene: TRBD1; V gene: TRBV11-2; J gene: TRBJ1-2; CDR3 protein: CASSPRTGGHYGYTF; CDR3 DNA: TGTGCCAGCAGCCCCCGGACAGGGGGGCACTATGGCTACACCTTC
clone size: few; D gene: -; V gene: TRBV2; J gene: TRBJ2-1; CDR3 protein: CASTGAYNEQFF; CDR3 DNA: TGTGCCAGCACCGGGGCCTACAATGAGCAGTTCTTC
clone size: many; D gene: -; V gene: TRBV7-2; J gene: TRBJ2-1; CDR3 protein: CASSPPTRPNEQFF; CDR3 DNA: TGTGCCAGCAGCCCCCCGACTAGGCCCAATGAGCAGTTCTTC
clone size: many; D gene: -; V gene: TRBV7-2; J gene: TRBJ1-2; CDR3 protein: CASSPAGKSYGYTF; CDR3 DNA: TGTGCCAGCAGCCCAGCGGGGAAGAGCTATGGCTACACCTTC
clone size: few; D gene: -; V gene: TRBV11-2; J gene: TRBJ2-1; CDR3 protein: CASSLDGAVNEQFF; CDR3 DNA: TGTGCCAGCAGCTTAGACGGGGCCGTCAATGAGCAGTTCTTC
clone size: many; D gene: -; V gene: TRBV29-1; J gene: TRBJ1-1; CDR3 protein: CSVETGSVEAFF; CDR3 DNA: TGCAGCGTTGAGACCGGGTCGGTTGAAGCTTTCTTT